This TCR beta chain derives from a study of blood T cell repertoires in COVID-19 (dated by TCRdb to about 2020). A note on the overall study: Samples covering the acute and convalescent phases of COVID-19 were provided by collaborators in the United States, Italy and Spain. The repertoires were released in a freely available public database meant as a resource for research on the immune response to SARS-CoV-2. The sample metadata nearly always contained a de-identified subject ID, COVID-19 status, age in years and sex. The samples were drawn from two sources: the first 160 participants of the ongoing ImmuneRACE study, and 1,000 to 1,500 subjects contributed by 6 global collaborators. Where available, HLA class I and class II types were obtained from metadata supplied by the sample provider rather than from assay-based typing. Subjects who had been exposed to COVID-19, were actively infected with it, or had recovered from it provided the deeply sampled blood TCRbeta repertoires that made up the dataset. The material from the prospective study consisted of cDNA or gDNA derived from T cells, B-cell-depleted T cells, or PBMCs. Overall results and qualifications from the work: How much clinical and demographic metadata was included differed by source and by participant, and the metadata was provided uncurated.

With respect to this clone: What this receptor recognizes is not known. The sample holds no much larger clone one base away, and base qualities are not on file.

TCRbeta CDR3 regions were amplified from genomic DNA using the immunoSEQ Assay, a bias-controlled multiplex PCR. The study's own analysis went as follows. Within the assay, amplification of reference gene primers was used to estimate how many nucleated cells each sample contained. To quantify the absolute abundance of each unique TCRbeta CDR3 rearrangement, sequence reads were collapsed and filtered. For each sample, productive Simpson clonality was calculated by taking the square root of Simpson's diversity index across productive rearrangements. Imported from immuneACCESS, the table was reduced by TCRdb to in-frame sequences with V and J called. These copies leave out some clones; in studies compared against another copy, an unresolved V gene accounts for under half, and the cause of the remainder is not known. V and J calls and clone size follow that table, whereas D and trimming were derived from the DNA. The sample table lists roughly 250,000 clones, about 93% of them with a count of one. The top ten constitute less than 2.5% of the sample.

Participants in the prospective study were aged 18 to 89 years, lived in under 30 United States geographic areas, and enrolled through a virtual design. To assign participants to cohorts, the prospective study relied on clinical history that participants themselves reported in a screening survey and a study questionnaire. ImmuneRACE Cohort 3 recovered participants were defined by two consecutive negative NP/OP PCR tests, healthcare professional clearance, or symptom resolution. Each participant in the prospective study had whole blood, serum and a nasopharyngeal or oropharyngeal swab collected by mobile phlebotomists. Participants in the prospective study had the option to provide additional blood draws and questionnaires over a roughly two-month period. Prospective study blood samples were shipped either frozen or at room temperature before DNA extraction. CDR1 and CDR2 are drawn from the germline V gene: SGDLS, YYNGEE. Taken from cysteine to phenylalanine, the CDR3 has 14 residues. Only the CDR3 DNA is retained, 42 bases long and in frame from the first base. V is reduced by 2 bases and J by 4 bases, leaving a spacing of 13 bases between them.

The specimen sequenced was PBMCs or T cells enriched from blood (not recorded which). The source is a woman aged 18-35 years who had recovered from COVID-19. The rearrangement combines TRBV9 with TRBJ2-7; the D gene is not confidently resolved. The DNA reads TGTGCCAGCAGCGTCGAGGCTGAGAGGTACGAGCAGTACTTC. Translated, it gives CASSVEAERYEQYF. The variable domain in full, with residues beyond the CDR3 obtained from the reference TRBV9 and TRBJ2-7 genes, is DSGVTQTPKHLITATGQRVTLRCSPRSGDLSVYWYQQSLDQGLQFLIQYYNGEERAKGNILERFSAQQFPDLHSELNLSSLELGDSALYFCASSVEAERYEQYFGPGTRLTVT.